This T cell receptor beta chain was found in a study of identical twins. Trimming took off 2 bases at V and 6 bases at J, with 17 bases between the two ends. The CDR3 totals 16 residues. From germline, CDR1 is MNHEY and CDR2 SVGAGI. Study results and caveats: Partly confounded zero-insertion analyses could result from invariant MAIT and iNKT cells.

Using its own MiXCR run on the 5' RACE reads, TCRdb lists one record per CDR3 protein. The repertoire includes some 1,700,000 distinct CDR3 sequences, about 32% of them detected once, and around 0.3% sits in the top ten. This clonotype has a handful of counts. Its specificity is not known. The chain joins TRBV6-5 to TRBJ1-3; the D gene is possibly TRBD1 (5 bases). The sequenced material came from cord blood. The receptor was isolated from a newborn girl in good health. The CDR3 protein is CASSYRPLGRLNTIYF. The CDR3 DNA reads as TGTGCCAGCAGTTACCGACCGTTGGGGCGGCTAAACACCATATATTTT.